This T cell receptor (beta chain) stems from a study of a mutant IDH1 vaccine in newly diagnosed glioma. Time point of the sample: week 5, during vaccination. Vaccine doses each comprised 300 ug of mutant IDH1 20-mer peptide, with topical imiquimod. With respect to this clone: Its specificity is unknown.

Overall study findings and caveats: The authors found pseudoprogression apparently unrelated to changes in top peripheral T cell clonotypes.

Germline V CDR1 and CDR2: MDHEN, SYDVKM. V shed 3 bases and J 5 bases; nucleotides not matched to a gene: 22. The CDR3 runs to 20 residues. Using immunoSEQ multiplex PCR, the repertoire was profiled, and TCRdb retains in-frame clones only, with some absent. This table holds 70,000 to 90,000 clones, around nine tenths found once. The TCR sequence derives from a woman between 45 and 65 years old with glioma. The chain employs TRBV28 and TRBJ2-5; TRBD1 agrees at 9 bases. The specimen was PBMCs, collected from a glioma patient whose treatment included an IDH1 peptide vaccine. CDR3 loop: CASSFGTWTGVKLVRETQYF. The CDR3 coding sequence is TGTGCCAGCAGTTTTGGAACCTGGACAGGGGTCAAACTAGTCCGGGAGACCCAGTACTTC.